The next 26 T cell receptor beta chains were all read from a single sample in a study of PD-1 blockade in classical Hodgkin lymphoma. All patients experienced relapse after autologous stem cell transplantation, and brentuximab vedotin exposure was variable. Repertoires were generated with immunoSEQ multiplex PCR, while TCRdb's copy carries only in-frame clones and drops some. The repertoire holds tens of thousands of clones, with roughly 78% as singletons. The starting material was peripheral blood mononuclear cells (PBMCs), obtained at baseline. These TCRs come from a human donor with classical Hodgkin lymphoma.

V usage is TRBV27 and J usage is TRBJ1-5; D remains unclear. In germline, CDR1 is MNHEY, CDR2 SMNVEV (reference sequence). This CDR3 region has 14 residues. Trimming pared 6 bases from V and 3 bases from J, leaving 12 bases between. The CDR3 nucleotides are TGTGCCAGCAGGGATCCTCGTGCCAATCAGCCCCAGCATTTT. Amino acids: CASRDPRANQPQHF.

The chain carries TRBV5-4 and TRBJ1-2; D call uncertain. The CDR3 is 13 amino acids. V lost 5 bases and J lost 5, with 13 bases in between. Germline V lookup: CDR1 SGHNT, CDR2 YYREEE (reference sequence). The CDR3 here is CASRNPGSYGYTF. In DNA, the CDR3 is TGTGCCAGCAGGAATCCGGGATCGTATGGCTACACCTTC.

The chain links TRBV6-5 to TRBJ1-4; maybe TRBD1 (6 bases). CDR1 is MNHEY and CDR2 is SVGAGI in the germline V gene. CDR3 length equals 14 residues. Trimming removed 8 bases at V and 2 bases at J, with 12 bases between. The CDR3 loop reads CASGQRRTNEKLFF. CDR3 nucleotide sequence: TGTGCCAGCGGACAGCGTAGGACTAATGAAAAACTGTTTTTT.

The chain is built from TRBV2 and TRBJ1-6, with D possibly TRBD1 on 5 matching bases. Germline values: CDR1 SNHLY, CDR2 FYNNEI. The CDR3 covers 14 residues. V was clipped by 3 bases and J by 10 bases, with 13 bases between them. The CDR3: CASSDQGDGSPLHF. CDR3 DNA sequence: TGTGCCAGCAGTGATCAAGGGGATGGGTCACCCCTCCACTTT.

The chain carries TRBV29-1 and TRBJ1-2; TRBD1 might be the D (5 bases). The CDR3 has 11 residues. The V end lost 7 bases, the J end lost 6 bases, and 12 bases lay between the germline ends. Germline loops: CDR1 SQVTM, CDR2 ANQGSEA. CDR3 sequence (DNA): TGCAGCGGTAGAGTGGGGGATGGCTACACCTTC. It translates to CSGRVGDGYTF.

J is TRBJ2-7 and V is TRBV5-6; D is unclear. The germline V gene encodes CDR1 SGHDT and CDR2 YYEEEE. V lost 4 bases and J 3 bases, leaving 11 bases between the germline ends. The CDR3 consists of 13 residues. The CDR3 is CASSLPPNYEQYF. DNA of the CDR3: TGTGCCAGCAGCCTCCCGCCGAACTACGAGCAGTACTTC. Full variable domain (outside the CDR3, taken from reference TRBV5-6 and TRBJ2-7): DAGVTQSPTHLIKTRGQQVTLRCSPKSGHDTVSWYQQALGQGPQFIFQYYEEEERQRGNFPDRFSGHQFPNYSSELNVNALLLGDSALYLCASSLPPNYEQYFGPGTRLTVT.

The gene calls are TRBV9 and TRBJ2-7; tentative D call: TRBD2 (7 bases). V lost 4 bases and J 3 bases, leaving 17 bases between the germline ends. In germline, CDR1 is SGDLS, CDR2 YYNGEE. This CDR3 is built from 15 residues. The CDR3, as DNA: TGTGCCAGCAGCCAATCCTACGGGGGGCTCTACGAGCAGTACTTC. Its translation is CASSQSYGGLYEQYF.

The chain carries TRBV9 and TRBJ1-4, with 7 bases aligning to TRBD1. The CDR3 totals 15 residues. The V gene's germline CDR1 is SGDLS and CDR2 YYNGEE. The J segment lost 7 bases and the V segment lost 0 bases, leaving 6 bases of the junction unmatched. The CDR3 DNA is TGTGCCAGCAGCGTAGGACAGGGAAAGGGTGAAAAACTGTTTTTT. Amino acid sequence: CASSVGQGKGEKLFF.

This clone appeared a single time. The chain recombines TRBV7-3 with TRBJ2-5, with 9 bases matching TRBD2. This CDR3 is built from 16 residues. Per germline, CDR1 SGHTA and CDR2 FQGTGA. After removal of 5 bases from V and 8 bases from J, the junction contained 15 bases not matched to a gene. CDR3 sequence reads: CASSTTLAGQAQTQYF. CDR3 bases: TGTGCCAGCAGCACCACTCTAGCGGGGCAGGCCCAAACCCAGTACTTC.

This clone was recorded only once. At one end the junction does not follow the germline gene, possibly because of a read error. CDR3 in amino acids: CASGEADF. CDR3 DNA sequence: TGTGCCAGCGGGGAAGCGGACTTT. The chain combines TRBV6-1 with TRBJ1-1; D not resolved. The CDR3 has 8 amino acids. CDR1 is MNHNS and CDR2 is SASEGT in the germline V gene.

The J gene is TRBJ2-3, the V gene TRBV5-6; the D is unclear. V was clipped by 0 bases and J by 4 bases, with 15 bases between them. Germline V gene sequence: CDR1 SGHDT, CDR2 YYEEEE. This CDR3 contains 16 residues. This chain's CDR3 is CASSLGGRAPADTQYF. CDR3 in DNA: TGTGCCAGCAGCTTGGGTGGGCGAGCCCCTGCAGATACGCAGTATTTT. The full variable domain, in which reference TRBV5-6 and TRBJ2-3 provide the parts outside the CDR3, is DAGVTQSPTHLIKTRGQQVTLRCSPKSGHDTVSWYQQALGQGPQFIFQYYEEEERQRGNFPDRFSGHQFPNYSSELNVNALLLGDSALYLCASSLGGRAPADTQYFGPGTRLTVL.

This sequence joins TRBV5-1 and TRBJ2-3, with 8 bases that match TRBD2. This CDR3 is built from 15 residues. Per germline, CDR1 SGHRS and CDR2 YFSETQ. Trimming cost V 1 base and J 3 bases; bases outside gene matches: 4. The CDR3 region has the DNA TGCGCCAGCAGCTTGATGCGGGGGGTGACAGATACGCAGTATTTT. Translation gives CASSLMRGVTDTQYF.

The chain employs TRBV11-2 and TRBJ1-2, with TRBD1 as a possible D gene (5 bases). CDR3 length: 16 amino acids. Germline assignment: CDR1 SGHAT and CDR2 FQNNGV. The V gene lost 3 bases and the J gene lost 7 bases, with 21 bases spanning the gap. This chain's CDR3 is CASSFANLGTLSGYTF. The CDR3 nucleotides are TGTGCCAGCAGCTTTGCCAACTTGGGGACCCTTTCTGGCTACACCTTC.

V is TRBV7-9 and J is TRBJ1-2, with a possible D match to TRBD1 (6 bases). The length of the CDR3 is 13 residues. Germline V gene sequence: CDR1 SEHNR, CDR2 FQNEAQ (reference sequence). V was clipped by 8 bases and J by 4 bases, with 14 bases between them. CDR3 loop: CASRRGAGYGYTF. In DNA form, the CDR3 reads TGTGCCAGCCGAAGGGGGGCAGGCTATGGCTACACCTTC.

This rearrangement joins TRBV6-5 to TRBJ1-2; the D gene is possibly TRBD1 (5 bases). The germline gives CDR1 MNHEY, CDR2 SVGAGI. This CDR3 spans 14 amino acids. V was shortened by 2 bases and J by 8 bases, with 15 bases between the two germline ends. The DNA for the CDR3 is TGTGCCAGCAGTTACGCTGATCGGGGCTCCGGCTACACCTTC. It specifies CASSYADRGSGYTF.

This clone has more than one count but fewer than ten. The chain uses TRBV19 and TRBJ1-5; D unclear. V was shortened by 3 bases and J by 0 bases, with 6 bases between the two germline ends. The germline CDR1 and CDR2 sequences are LNHDA and SQIVND (reference sequence). The CDR3 is made up of 14 amino acids. The CDR3 region has the DNA TGTGCCAGTAGTATTTGGAATAGCAATCAGCCCCAGCATTTT. Protein product: CASSIWNSNQPQHF.

This chain links TRBV29-1 with TRBJ2-1; 12 nucleotides match TRBD1. This CDR3 is 14 amino acids long. Germline CDR1 and CDR2: SQVTM and ANQGSEA. The V segment lost 7 bases and the J segment 3 bases; nucleotides outside the gene matches: 4. The CDR3 bases are TGCAGCGCCGGGACAGGGGGCCTCTACAATGAGCAGTTCTTC. Translating it yields CSAGTGGLYNEQFF.

This chain joins TRBV10-3 and TRBJ2-5; TRBD1 aligns across 9 bases. The CDR3 runs 16 residues. Per germline, CDR1 ENHRY and CDR2 SYGVKD. Trimming removed 1 base from V and 1 base from J; junction bases left unmatched: 4. CDR3: CAISEFLTGGQETQYF. Here the CDR3 DNA reads TGTGCCATCAGTGAGTTCCTGACAGGGGGCCAAGAGACCCAGTACTTC.

This clone was seen only a few times. This sequence joins TRBV6-5 and TRBJ1-1; D not resolved. V dropped 2 bases and J dropped 7 bases, with 11 bases sitting between them. Germline CDR1 and CDR2: MNHEY and SVGAGI. The length of the CDR3 is 13 residues. This chain's CDR3 is CASSYDFWNEAFF. CDR3 sequence (DNA): TGTGCCAGCAGTTACGATTTCTGGAATGAAGCTTTCTTT.

The chain carries TRBV9 and TRBJ2-7; 10 bases align to TRBD1. The junction had 4 bases not matched to a gene; V was cut back by 0 bases and J by 7 bases. Germline V gene sequence: CDR1 SGDLS, CDR2 YYNGEE. The CDR3 runs to 14 residues. The CDR3 loop reads CASSVGQGAGEQYF. CDR3 DNA sequence: TGTGCCAGCAGCGTAGGACAGGGGGCGGGTGAGCAGTACTTC.

The chain carries TRBV5-1 and TRBJ1-3; no clear D. V lost 4 bases to trimming and J lost 2 bases, with 10 bases between them. CDR3 size: 14 residues. From germline, CDR1 is SGHRS and CDR2 YFSETQ. CDR3: CASSLVGAGNTIYF. CDR3 bases: TGCGCCAGCAGCCTGGTGGGAGCTGGAAACACCATATATTTT.

This rearrangement joins TRBV7-8 to TRBJ2-3; the match to TRBD2 covers 8 bases. Germline V gene data show CDR1 as SGHVS and CDR2 as FQNEAQ. V gave up 5 bases and J gave up 2 bases; unmatched junction bases: 9. The CDR3 is 16 amino acids. CDR3: CASSTTAGADTDTQYF. The CDR3 DNA reads as TGTGCCAGCAGCACGACAGCGGGGGCTGACACAGATACGCAGTATTTT.

This sequence joins TRBV7-6 and TRBJ2-6, with TRBD1 identical over 8 bases. The CDR3 extends over 20 amino acids. Germline V lookup: CDR1 SGHVS, CDR2 FNYEAQ. The V and J ends lost 8 bases and 0 bases, in that order; junction bases with no gene match: 18. CDR3 bases: TGTGCCAGCTCTACGGGTGACAGGGGCCTCTTCCACTCTGGGGCCAACGTCCTGACTTTC. Residues: CASSTGDRGLFHSGANVLTF.

This chain uses TRBV28 with TRBJ1-5, with D hard to call. Trimming shortened V by 2 bases and J by 1 base, and 6 bases separated the two germline ends. CDR1 is MDHEN and CDR2 is SYDVKM in the germline V gene. The CDR3 is 14 amino acids. The CDR3 region is CASSLPESNQPQHF. CDR3 DNA: TGTGCCAGCAGTTTACCGGAGAGCAATCAGCCCCAGCATTTT.

By share of the sample, this clone is medium-sized. Here the CDR3 reads CASSTVRSPLTIYF. CDR3 coding DNA: TGTGCCAGCAGCACCGTCCGGAGTCCCCTAACCATATATTTT. This sequence joins TRBV11-2 and TRBJ1-3; unclear D gene. Between the trimmed V and J ends, which lost 5 bases and 10 bases, there was a span of 18 bases. Germline CDR1 is SGHAT and CDR2 is FQNNGV. The CDR3 consists of 14 residues.

This chain uses TRBV5-6 with TRBJ1-2, with D perhaps TRBD1 (6 bases). V was trimmed by 4 bases and J by 3 bases, leaving 16 bases between them. CDR1 and CDR2 (germline): SGHDT, YYEEEE. CDR3 length: 15 residues. DNA of the CDR3: TGTGCCAGCAGCCCGTTATGGGCAGGGGACTATGGCTACACCTTC. This sequence encodes CASSPLWAGDYGYTF.